This passage covers 28 T cell receptor beta chains from one sample sequenced in a study of blood T cell repertoires in COVID-19. Sequencing was performed with immunoSEQ multiplex PCR; in TCRdb, only in-frame clones are kept and a portion is missing. The table lists roughly 170,000 clones, 70% to 80% of them singletons, with 8.1% in the top ten. Sequencing used peripheral blood. The receptors originated from a woman aged 55-69 years with COVID-19, enrolled during active disease.

The V gene is TRBV3-1 (or the pseudogene TRBV3-2), the J gene TRBJ1-2, with TRBD1 identical over 12 bases. The CDR3 consists of 15 residues. The germline gives CDR1 LGHDT, CDR2 YNNKEL (reference sequence). The V gene end was trimmed by 2 bases and the J gene end by 4 bases; junction bases not matched to a gene: 2. The CDR3 sequence: CASSQPGQGAYGYTF. CDR3 coding DNA: TGTGCCAGCAGCCAACCGGGACAGGGGGCCTATGGCTACACCTTC.

The V gene is TRBV11-2, the J gene TRBJ1-4, with a possible D match to TRBD1 (5 bases). V lost 6 bases and J lost 7, with 15 bases in between. CDR3 length equals 14 residues. Germline V gives CDR1 SGHAT, CDR2 FQNNGV. The CDR3 DNA follows: TGTGCCAGCAGAGCAGGGTGGCGGGGTGAAAAACTGTTTTTT. Its translation: CASRAGWRGEKLFF.

This rearrangement joins TRBV27 to TRBJ2-1; a possible D gene is TRBD2 (6 bases). From germline, CDR1 is MNHEY and CDR2 SMNVEV (reference sequence). CDR3 length: 15 residues. Trimming pared 3 bases from V and 6 bases from J, leaving 15 bases between. CDR3 in amino acids: CASSFWSGVSNEQFF. CDR3 DNA: TGTGCCAGCAGTTTTTGGTCGGGAGTAAGCAATGAGCAGTTCTTC.

This chain joins TRBV2 and TRBJ1-3; 10 bases are a match to TRBD1. This CDR3 has 16 residues. V gave up 2 bases and J gave up 1 base; unmatched junction bases: 2. Germline loops: CDR1 SNHLY, CDR2 FYNNEI. CDR3 coding DNA: TGTGCCAGCAGTGAACCGGGACAGGGGTCTGGAAACACCATATATTTT. Amino acid sequence: CASSEPGQGSGNTIYF.

The chain combines TRBV27 with TRBJ2-6, with D perhaps matching TRBD1 (6 bases). Germline lookup yields CDR1 MNHEY and CDR2 SMNVEV (reference sequence). This CDR3 is built from 17 residues. The V and J ends lost 5 bases and 0 bases respectively, with 14 bases between them. The CDR3 sequence is CASSTRKDSSGANVLTF. The CDR3 region has the DNA TGTGCCAGCAGTACTAGGAAGGACAGCTCTGGGGCCAACGTCCTGACTTTC.

The V gene is TRBV6-2 or TRBV6-3, the J gene TRBJ1-6; 7 positions match TRBD1. The CDR3 runs to 15 residues. V gave up 2 bases and J gave up 8 bases; unmatched junction bases: 6. The germline CDR1 and CDR2 sequences are MNHEY and SVGEGT. The DNA of the CDR3 is TGTGCCAGCAGTTACCCCGGGACAGTTGATTCACCCCTCCACTTT. This encodes CASSYPGTVDSPLHF.

In DNA form, the CDR3 reads TGTGCCAGCAGCGTAGAAGACATGCGCACAGATACGCAGTATTTT. It specifies CASSVEDMRTDTQYF. The V call is TRBV9, the J call TRBJ2-3, with D unclear. Germline assignment: CDR1 SGDLS and CDR2 YYNGEE. Trimming removed 0 bases at V and 1 base at J, with 9 bases between. This CDR3 comprises 15 residues. Supplemented by reference TRBV9 and TRBJ2-3, the full variable domain reads DSGVTQTPKHLITATGQRVTLRCSPRSGDLSVYWYQQSLDQGLQFLIQYYNGEERAKGNILERFSAQQFPDLHSELNLSSLELGDSALYFCASSVEDMRTDTQYFGPGTRLTVL.

The J gene is TRBJ2-7, the V gene TRBV6-2 or TRBV6-3, with 11 bases aligning to TRBD2. Germline V gene data show CDR1 as MNHEY and CDR2 as SVGEGT. The CDR3 totals 16 residues. With V trimmed by 6 bases and J by 5 bases, 12 bases remained unmatched. The CDR3 coding sequence is TGTGCCAGCAGCCCTGGACTAGCGGGCCCCCGCGACGAGCAGTACTTC. It is translated as CASSPGLAGPRDEQYF.

This chain connects TRBV28 to TRBJ2-7; possibly TRBD2 for D (6 bases). This CDR3 spans 14 amino acids. With 7 bases removed from V and 3 bases from J, the gap between germline ends came to 16 bases. Germline CDR1 and CDR2: MDHEN and SYDVKM. CDR3 DNA sequence: TGTGCCAGCACGGTGGGGGGTAGCCGCTACGAGCAGTACTTC. This translates into CASTVGGSRYEQYF.

The chain links TRBV5-5 to TRBJ2-7; D may be TRBD2 (6 bases). The germline gives CDR1 SGHKS, CDR2 YYEKEE (reference sequence). The V gene lost 4 bases and the J gene lost 5 bases, with 16 bases spanning the gap. CDR3 length: 14 residues. This CDR3 is CASSLDAGYNEQYV. The DNA of the CDR3 is TGTGCCAGCAGCCTAGATGCGGGGTACAACGAGCAGTACGTC.

The chain couples TRBV28 to TRBJ2-7, with TRBD1 matching over 8 bases. Germline-derived CDR1 and CDR2 are MDHEN and SYDVKM. The CDR3 has 15 amino acids. V was clipped by 6 bases and J by 6 bases; unmatched bases: 13. CDR3 sequence reads: CASSPANKQGVEQYV. Written as DNA, the CDR3 is TGTGCCAGCAGCCCCGCTAACAAACAGGGGGTCGAGCAGTACGTC.

This clone was seen once. CDR3 sequence: CASSIDATGLQRSQPQHF. Written as DNA, the CDR3 is TGTGCCAGTAGTATAGACGCAACGGGACTCCAACGGAGTCAGCCCCAGCATTTT. J is TRBJ1-5 and V is TRBV19; perhaps TRBD1 as D (5 bases). The CDR3 is 18 amino acids. Looked up from germline, CDR1 is LNHDA and CDR2 is SQIVND (reference sequence). The V end lost 0 bases, the J end lost 6 bases, and 21 bases lay between the germline ends.

CDR3 loop: CASTLGRGRAYGYTF. CDR3 bases: TGTGCCAGCACCCTAGGAAGGGGGCGGGCCTATGGCTACACCTTC. V gene TRBV6-5 combines with J gene TRBJ1-2; 7 nucleotides align to TRBD1. This CDR3 spans 15 amino acids. V lost 7 bases and J lost 4; bases outside the gene matches: 12. Germline V gives CDR1 MNHEY, CDR2 SVGAGI.

This chain uses TRBV11-2 with TRBJ2-5, with a weak D call TRBD1 (5 bases). V lost 0 bases and J lost 9, with 20 bases in between. CDR1 SGHAT and CDR2 FQNNGV come from the germline V gene. This CDR3 spans 16 amino acids. The CDR3 sequence is CASSLDPAGLHVAQYF. The DNA for the CDR3 is TGTGCCAGCAGCTTAGATCCGGCAGGGCTGCATGTGGCCCAGTACTTC.

This chain uses TRBV18 with TRBJ2-7; D is ambiguous. This CDR3 spans 13 amino acids. Trimming removed 0 bases from V and 3 bases from J, with 6 bases in between. Per germline, CDR1 KGHSH and CDR2 LQKENI. The CDR3 nucleotides are TGTGCCAGCTCACCACCGGGCAGCTACGAGCAGTACGTC. Protein: CASSPPGSYEQYV.

V and J are TRBV21-1 and TRBJ1-6; whether TRBD1, the table's D call, matches the DNA was not checked. TRBV21-1 is a recognized pseudogene. This CDR3 has 16 residues. The DNA for the CDR3 is TGTGCCAGCAGCGAGGACAGGGTCTTTAGGGTAGAACCCCTCCACTTT. It yields the protein CASSEDRVFRVEPLHF.

J is TRBJ2-7 and V is TRBV3-1 (or the pseudogene TRBV3-2); D gene ambiguous. Germline CDR1 LGHDT, CDR2 YNNKEL (reference sequence). Trimming took off 4 bases at V and 4 bases at J, with 14 bases between the two ends. The CDR3 runs 14 residues. CDR3 sequence reads: CASSPRVRPYEQYF. The CDR3 DNA reads as TGTGCCAGCAGCCCCCGGGTTCGCCCTTACGAGCAGTACTTC.

This clone was recorded a few times. The gene calls are TRBV5-1 and TRBJ2-1; tentatively, D is TRBD2 (5 bases). Trimming stripped 3 bases from V and 4 bases from J, with 11 bases between. The CDR3 is made up of 14 amino acids. Germline loops: CDR1 SGHRS, CDR2 YFSETQ. The CDR3 here is CASSSRTAYNEQFF. The DNA for the CDR3 is TGCGCCAGCAGCTCCAGGACTGCTTACAATGAGCAGTTCTTC. Complete variable domain (other parts from reference TRBV5-1 and TRBJ2-1): KAGVTQTPRYLIKTRGQQVTLSCSPISGHRSVSWYQQTPGQGLQFLFEYFSETQRNKGNFPGRFSGRQFSNSRSEMNVSTLELGDSALYLCASSSRTAYNEQFFGPGTRLTVL.

CDR3: CASSFWGQGTNEQFF. The CDR3 region has the DNA TGTGCCAGCAGTTTTTGGGGACAGGGAACCAATGAGCAGTTCTTC. The chain joins TRBV28 to TRBJ2-1; the match to TRBD1 covers 9 bases. Germline V gene sequence: CDR1 MDHEN, CDR2 SYDVKM. The ends lost 3 bases at V and 6 bases at J; junction bases unmatched: 6. The CDR3 contains 15 residues.

The V and J genes are TRBV29-1 and TRBJ1-1, with 9 positions matching TRBD1. The CDR3 covers 15 residues. V gave up 2 bases and J gave up 3 bases; unmatched junction bases: 7. Germline CDR1 reads SQVTM; CDR2 reads ANQGSEA. The CDR3 sequence is CSVETLDRGHTEAFF. The CDR3 coding sequence is TGCAGCGTTGAAACCCTGGACAGGGGACACACTGAAGCTTTCTTT.

This clone came up a few times. The chain uses TRBV3-1 (or the pseudogene TRBV3-2) and TRBJ2-1; 10 bases fit TRBD1. Germline CDR1 and CDR2: LGHDT and YNNKEL (reference sequence). This CDR3 region has 16 residues. After removal of 0 bases from V and 15 bases from J, the junction contained 14 bases not matched to a gene. The DNA of the CDR3 is TGTGCCAGCAGCCAAGATCCGGGACAGGGGAGGCGGGACCTGTTCTTC. Encoded protein: CASSQDPGQGRRDLFF.

The gene calls are TRBV28 and TRBJ2-3, with 16 positions matching TRBD2. V was pared by 2 bases and J by 5 bases, with 4 bases of the junction left unmatched. The CDR3 covers 17 residues. CDR1 is MDHEN, CDR2 SYDVKM, per germline. The CDR3 reads CASSLLGLAGGQDTQYF. CDR3 coding DNA: TGTGCCAGCAGTTTACTGGGACTAGCGGGGGGGCAAGATACGCAGTATTTT.

The chain joins TRBV5-5 to TRBJ2-3; TRBD1 is a possible D gene (6 bases). Germline lookup yields CDR1 SGHKS and CDR2 YYEKEE (reference sequence). Between the trimmed V and J ends, which lost 1 base and 2 bases, there was a span of 8 bases. The CDR3 loop spans 14 amino acids. The CDR3 here is CASSLTGNTDTQYF. The CDR3 bases are TGTGCCAGCAGCTTGACAGGGAACACAGATACGCAGTATTTT. Together with reference TRBV5-5 and TRBJ2-3, the CDR3 gives the full variable domain: DAGVTQSPTHLIKTRGQQVTLRCSPISGHKSVSWYQQVLGQGPQFIFQYYEKEERGRGNFPDRFSARQFPNYSSELNVNALLLGDSALYLCASSLTGNTDTQYFGPGTRLTVL.

The V and J genes are TRBV19 and TRBJ2-3; TRBD1 matches at 7 bases. The trim removed 5 bases at V and 2 bases at J, leaving 7 bases unmatched. The CDR3 has 15 residues. The V gene's germline CDR1 is LNHDA and CDR2 SQIVND (reference sequence). The CDR3 is CASSPRDSHTDTQYF. CDR3 bases: TGTGCCAGTAGTCCGAGGGACAGTCACACAGATACGCAGTATTTT.

The chain couples TRBV29-1 to TRBJ1-1, with unresolved D. Germline CDR1 SQVTM, CDR2 ANQGSEA. V lost 7 bases, J lost 5 bases, and 20 bases lay in between. The CDR3 is 14 residues long. This chain's CDR3 is CSASVSMGRTEAFF. The DNA of the CDR3 is TGCAGCGCTTCCGTATCGATGGGGAGGACTGAAGCTTTCTTT.

The V call is TRBV30, the J call TRBJ2-7; the match to TRBD1 covers 8 bases. Germline lookup yields CDR1 GTSNPN and CDR2 SVGIG (reference sequence). The V gene end was trimmed by 0 bases and the J gene end by 5 bases; junction bases not matched to a gene: 9. The CDR3 extends over 15 amino acids. CDR3 coding DNA: TGTGCCTGGAGTGTATCCGGACAGGGTTCGGACGAGCAGTACTTC. Amino acid sequence: CAWSVSGQGSDEQYF.

The chain carries TRBV27 and TRBJ2-1; D might be TRBD2 (5 bases). Germline values: CDR1 MNHEY, CDR2 SMNVEV (reference sequence). The CDR3 totals 14 residues. Between the trimmed V and J ends, which lost 6 bases and 7 bases, there was a span of 16 bases. As DNA, the CDR3 is TGTGCCAGCAGCTCCCCTTCGAGGGAAAATGAGCAGTTCTTC. It is translated as CASSSPSRENEQFF.

This sequence joins TRBV29-1 and TRBJ2-6, with a tentative D call TRBD1 (6 bases). The CDR3 covers 13 residues. The V gene lost 6 bases and the J gene lost 1 base, with 7 bases spanning the gap. Germline CDR1 SQVTM, CDR2 ANQGSEA. The CDR3 protein is CSVGQSGANVLTF. The CDR3 nucleotides read TGCAGCGTCGGACAGTCTGGGGCCAACGTCCTGACTTTC.